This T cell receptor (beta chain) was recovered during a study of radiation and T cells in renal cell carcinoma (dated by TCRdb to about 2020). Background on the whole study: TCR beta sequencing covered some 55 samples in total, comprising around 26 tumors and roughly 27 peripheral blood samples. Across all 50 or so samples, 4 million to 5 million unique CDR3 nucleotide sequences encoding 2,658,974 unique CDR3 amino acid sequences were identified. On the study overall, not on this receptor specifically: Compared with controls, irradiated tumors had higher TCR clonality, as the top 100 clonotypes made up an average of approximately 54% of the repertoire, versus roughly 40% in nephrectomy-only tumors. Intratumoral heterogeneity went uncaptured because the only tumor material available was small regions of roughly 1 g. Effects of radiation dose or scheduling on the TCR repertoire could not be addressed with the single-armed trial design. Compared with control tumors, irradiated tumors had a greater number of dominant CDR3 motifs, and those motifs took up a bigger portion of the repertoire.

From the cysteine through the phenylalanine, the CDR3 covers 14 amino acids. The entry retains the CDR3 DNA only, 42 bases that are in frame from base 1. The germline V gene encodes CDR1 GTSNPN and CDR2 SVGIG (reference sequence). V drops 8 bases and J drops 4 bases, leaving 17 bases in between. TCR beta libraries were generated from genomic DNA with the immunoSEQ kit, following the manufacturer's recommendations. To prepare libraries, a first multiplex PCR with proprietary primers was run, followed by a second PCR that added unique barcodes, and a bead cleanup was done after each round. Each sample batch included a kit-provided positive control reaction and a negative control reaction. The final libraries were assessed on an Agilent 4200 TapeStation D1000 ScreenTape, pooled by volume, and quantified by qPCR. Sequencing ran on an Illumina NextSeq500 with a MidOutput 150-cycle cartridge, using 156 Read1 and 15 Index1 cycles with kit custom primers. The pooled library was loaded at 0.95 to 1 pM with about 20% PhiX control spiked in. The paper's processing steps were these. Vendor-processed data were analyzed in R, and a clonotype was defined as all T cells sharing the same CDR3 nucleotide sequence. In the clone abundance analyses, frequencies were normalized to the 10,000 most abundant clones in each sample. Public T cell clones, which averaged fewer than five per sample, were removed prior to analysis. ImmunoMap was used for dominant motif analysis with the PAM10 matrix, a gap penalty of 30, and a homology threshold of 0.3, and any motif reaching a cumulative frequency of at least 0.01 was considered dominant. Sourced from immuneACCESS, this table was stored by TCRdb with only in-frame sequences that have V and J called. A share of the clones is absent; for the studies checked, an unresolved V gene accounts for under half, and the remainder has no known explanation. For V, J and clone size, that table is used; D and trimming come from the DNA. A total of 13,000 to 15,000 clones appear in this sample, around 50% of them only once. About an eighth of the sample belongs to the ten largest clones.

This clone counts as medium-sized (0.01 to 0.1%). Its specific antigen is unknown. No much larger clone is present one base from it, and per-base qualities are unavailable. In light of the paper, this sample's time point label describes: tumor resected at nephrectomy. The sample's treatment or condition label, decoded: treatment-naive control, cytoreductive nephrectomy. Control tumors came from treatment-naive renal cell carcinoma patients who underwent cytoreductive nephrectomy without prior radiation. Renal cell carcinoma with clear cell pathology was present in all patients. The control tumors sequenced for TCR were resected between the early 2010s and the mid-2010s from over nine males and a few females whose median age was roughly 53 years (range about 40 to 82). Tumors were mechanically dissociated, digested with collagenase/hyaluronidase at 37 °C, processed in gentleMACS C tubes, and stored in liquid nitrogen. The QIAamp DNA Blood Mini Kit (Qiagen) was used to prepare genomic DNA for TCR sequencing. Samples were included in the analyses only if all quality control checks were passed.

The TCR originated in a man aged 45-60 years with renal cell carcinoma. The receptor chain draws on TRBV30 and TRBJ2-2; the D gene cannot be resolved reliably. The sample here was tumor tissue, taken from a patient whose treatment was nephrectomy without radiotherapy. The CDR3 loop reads CARMTPPVTGELFF. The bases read TGTGCCCGGATGACCCCTCCCGTCACCGGGGAGCTGTTTTTT.